Listed here is a single T cell receptor (beta chain). The time point: blood 2 weeks post-SBRT. Treatment noted: 15 Gy SBRT to primary tumor, nephrectomy 4 weeks later. The ends were cut back, 4 bases at V and 1 base at J, with 15 bases in the middle. The CDR3 runs 15 residues. Germline lookup yields CDR1 SGHKS and CDR2 YYEKEE (reference sequence). The entry originates in a study of radiation and T cells in renal cell carcinoma. Sequencing used immunoSEQ multiplex PCR; TCRdb keeps in-frame clones, though not all of them. The table shows tens of thousands of clones, with about 86% occurring only once. V usage is TRBV5-5 and J usage is TRBJ2-7; the D gene could be TRBD1 or TRBD2 (5 bases each). The source is a woman aged 45-59 years with renal cell carcinoma. The sequences come from blood, collected from a patient whose treatment included radiotherapy and nephrectomy. CDR3 region: CASSLGTDPSYEQYF. CDR3 DNA sequence: TGTGCCAGCAGCCTCGGGACGGATCCTTCCTACGAGCAGTACTTC.